Listed below are T cell receptor beta chains from one sample, sequenced in a study of OX40 agonist ivuxolimab in advanced cancers. The assay was immunoSEQ multiplex PCR, and TCRdb's table has in-frame clones only and misses some. The data hold around 67,000 clones, with roughly 90% observed a single time. The sample was CD4+ or CD8+ T cells sorted from blood, taken in a trial of the OX40 agonist ivuxolimab. The receptors derive from an adult with an advanced solid tumor such as melanoma, head and neck, liver or kidney cancer. Each CDR3 is given with its conserved first and last residue. Each record gives: V gene, CDR3 protein.

TRBV10-3	CAISERQEINYGYTF
TRBV10-3	CAITGTGYEQYF
TRBV11-2	CASSLGTSGMETQYF
TRBV14	CASSLSTSGTQYF
TRBV7-9	CAGDGRQGASGANVLTF
TRBV5-1	CASSLGPRNTIYF
TRBV5-1	CASSLVGQDLNEQFF
TRBV4-2	CASSQEWDYEQYF
TRBV5-8	CASSTGQGSPYGYTF
TRBV11-3	CASSLDSRGETQYF
TRBV7-8	CASSLAGVGVLYTEAFF
TRBV5-1	CASSPRGTNTGELFF
TRBV6-6	CGSRPGGDTQYF
TRBV5-1	CASSFLGSSTDTQYF
TRBV5-1	CASSLGQGQSTEAFF
TRBV5-6	CASSFAGTAGGYTF
TRBV11-3	CASSLGEASGGNTIYF
TRBV28	CASSFAGFSGHTDTQYF
TRBV5-4	CASRAGLAGLEDF
TRBV19	CASNNRDEKLFF
TRBV9	CASSVAARGGYGYTF
TRBV15	CATSKIGETQYF
TRBV4-1	CASSQDALSRDTQYF
TRBV9	CASSPGEGGETQYF
TRBV15	CATSSDHYGYTF
TRBV11-1	CASSTSQGASYNEQFF
TRBV11-2	CASSFGGAGYGYTF